This is a list of T cell receptor beta chains from one sample in a study of blood T cell repertoires in COVID-19. The protocol was immunoSEQ multiplex PCR, while the TCRdb copy is restricted to in-frame clones and leaves out a portion. The sample has approximately 140,000 clones; around nine tenths are singletons. Sample: peripheral blood. Receptor source: a woman in her fifties or sixties with acute or convalescent COVID-19. Both conserved end residues are part of each CDR3. A D gene is named only where the DNA matches it firmly. The size entry is marked missing in some rows and otherwise reads once, few, many or a size class.

V: TRBV6-2/TRBV6-3; D: .; length: 13; J: TRBJ1-4; size: .; CDR3: CASSYLESGHPLF; DNA: TGTGCCAGCAGTTACTTGGAGTCGGGACACCCACTCTTT
V: TRBV7-2; D: TRBD1; length: 15; J: TRBJ2-6; size: .; CDR3: CASSPWTGGSNVLTF; DNA: TGTGCCAGCAGCCCCTGGACAGGGGGGTCCAACGTCCTGACTTTC
V: TRBV7-6; D: .; length: 16; J: TRBJ2-2; size: .; CDR3: CASSLGLAGVAGELFF; DNA: TGTGCCAGCAGCTTAGGGCTTGCAGGGGTCGCCGGGGAGCTGTTTTTT
V: TRBV3-1/TRBV3-2; D: .; length: 13; J: TRBJ1-2; size: once; CDR3: CATSRDTYRGYTF; DNA: TGTGCCACAAGCCGGGACACCTACCGAGGCTACACCTTC
V: TRBV7-9; D: TRBD1; length: 15; J: TRBJ1-5; size: .; CDR3: CASSPGTASNQPQHF; DNA: TGTGCCAGCAGTCCCGGGACAGCGAGCAATCAGCCCCAGCATTTT
V: TRBV2; D: TRBD1; length: 12; J: TRBJ1-2; size: .; CDR3: CASSGQGYGYTF; DNA: TGTGCCAGCAGTGGACAGGGGTATGGCTACACCTTC
V: TRBV7-2; D: .; length: 14; J: TRBJ1-2; size: .; CDR3: CASSLAADSYGYTF; DNA: TGTGCCAGCAGCTTAGCAGCGGACAGCTATGGCTACACCTTC
V: TRBV9; D: .; length: 13; J: TRBJ2-1; size: .; CDR3: CASSPPSGGEQFF; DNA: TGTGCCAGCAGCCCCCCTTCTGGAGGTGAGCAGTTCTTC
V: TRBV19; D: TRBD1; length: 14; J: TRBJ2-5; size: once; CDR3: CASSRDRGQETQYF; DNA: TGTGCCAGTAGTCGGGACAGGGGGCAAGAGACCCAGTACTTC
V: TRBV7-9; D: .; length: 14; J: TRBJ2-7; size: few; CDR3: CASSSHYGGHEQYF; DNA: TGTGCCAGCAGCTCCCATTATGGGGGCCACGAGCAGTACTTC
V: TRBV2; D: .; length: 12; J: TRBJ1-4; size: .; CDR3: CASSTGFEKLFF; DNA: TGTGCCAGCAGTACCGGTTTTGAAAAACTGTTTTTT
V: TRBV13; D: .; length: 13; J: TRBJ1-6; size: .; CDR3: CASRMTGNSPLHF; DNA: TGTGCCAGCCGCATGACGGGAAATTCACCCCTCCACTTT
V: TRBV11-3; D: .; length: 15; J: TRBJ2-2; size: .; CDR3: CASSSGHPNTGELFF; DNA: TGTGCCAGCAGCTCGGGACACCCGAACACCGGGGAGCTGTTTTTT
V: TRBV18; D: TRBD2; length: 15; J: TRBJ2-2; size: .; CDR3: CASSLLGLELRELFF; DNA: TGTGCCAGCTCACTGTTGGGACTAGAACTGAGGGAGCTGTTTTTT
V: TRBV5-6; D: .; length: 16; J: TRBJ1-1; size: .; CDR3: CASSLAGGTERTEAFF; DNA: TGTGCCAGCAGCTTGGCCGGGGGGACGGAGAGGACTGAAGCTTTCTTT
V: TRBV25-1; D: .; length: 15; J: TRBJ1-3; size: .; CDR3: CASTADTGNRDTIYF; DNA: TGTGCCAGCACCGCTGACACCGGGAATCGGGACACCATATATTTT
V: TRBV30; D: .; length: 13; J: TRBJ1-6; size: .; CDR3: CAWSEEGNSPLHF; DNA: TGTGCCTGGAGTGAAGAGGGTAATTCACCCCTCCACTTT
V: TRBV29-1; D: .; length: 12; J: TRBJ2-5; size: .; CDR3: CSVELGGETQYF; DNA: TGCAGCGTGGAACTAGGTGGGGAGACCCAGTACTTC
V: TRBV3-1/TRBV3-2; D: .; length: 12; J: TRBJ1-2; size: .; CDR3: CASSQDPSSYTF; DNA: TGTGCCAGCAGCCAAGATCCCAGTAGCTACACCTTC
V: TRBV28; D: .; length: 20; J: TRBJ2-1; size: .; CDR3: CASSLVYPSGQGISYNEQFF; DNA: TGTGCCAGCAGTTTAGTCTACCCCTCCGGGCAGGGTATCTCCTACAATGAGCAGTTCTTC
V: TRBV7-6; D: TRBD1; length: 17; J: TRBJ1-4; size: few; CDR3: CASSFNVRTGGGEKLFF; DNA: TGTGCCAGCAGCTTCAACGTTCGGACAGGGGGCGGTGAAAAACTGTTTTTT
V: TRBV5-5; D: .; length: 17; J: TRBJ2-6; size: .; CDR3: CASSPREGAPGANVLTF; DNA: TGTGCCAGCAGCCCCCGGGAGGGGGCGCCTGGGGCCAACGTCCTGACTTTC
V: TRBV6-6; D: .; length: 18; J: TRBJ1-1; size: .; CDR3: CASSPGPGVPLMNTEAFF; DNA: TGTGCCAGCAGTCCAGGGCCAGGGGTCCCCCTCATGAACACTGAAGCTTTCTTT
V: TRBV5-4; D: .; length: 15; J: TRBJ1-2; size: .; CDR3: CASSLFTGYYYGYTF; DNA: TGTGCCAGCAGCCTTTTTACAGGGTATTACTATGGCTACACCTTC
V: TRBV19; D: .; length: 14; J: TRBJ1-1; size: .; CDR3: CASSIAGVSTEAFF; DNA: TGTGCCAGTAGTATTGCAGGGGTTTCCACTGAAGCTTTCTTT